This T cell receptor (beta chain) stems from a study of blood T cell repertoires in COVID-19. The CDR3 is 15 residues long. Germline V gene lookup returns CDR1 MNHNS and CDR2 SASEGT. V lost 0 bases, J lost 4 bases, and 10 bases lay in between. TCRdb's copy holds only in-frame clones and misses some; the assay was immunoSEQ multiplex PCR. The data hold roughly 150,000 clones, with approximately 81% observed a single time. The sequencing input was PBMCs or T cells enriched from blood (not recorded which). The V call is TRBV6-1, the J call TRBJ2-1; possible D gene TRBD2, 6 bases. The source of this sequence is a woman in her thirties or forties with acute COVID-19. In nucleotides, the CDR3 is TGTGCCAGCAGTGAAGCAGGGACTTCTTACAATGAGCAGTTCTTC. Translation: CASSEAGTSYNEQFF.